The sequence of this T cell receptor beta chain was determined in a study of blood T cell repertoires in COVID-19. Across the study: Collection of acute and convalescent COVID-19 samples took place in the United States, Italy and Spain. T cells, B-cell-depleted T cells, or PBMCs provided the cDNA or gDNA that served as material.

CDR1 and CDR2 (germline): SGHRS, YFSETQ. The CDR3 has 15 residues. V lost 9 bases, J lost 2 bases, and 19 bases lay in between. Patients in Seattle were enrolled during active infection, then followed longitudinally. Original processing methods: Reference gene primer amplification in the assay estimated nucleated cell counts. Here immunoSEQ multiplex PCR was the method, and the copy in TCRdb shows in-frame clones only, minus some. That table is the source of V, J and clone size, and D and trimming were worked out from the DNA. The sample yields approximately 440,000 clones, roughly 88% seen once. The clonotype comes from a woman aged 45 to 65 with COVID-19, enrolled during active disease. The material sequenced was peripheral blood. The rearrangement links TRBV5-1 to TRBJ2-3; no firm D call. CDR3 bases: TGCGCCAAGGAGACGATGGCCTACCCCACAGATACGCAGTATTTT. Translating it yields CAKETMAYPTDTQYF.